Sequencing of this T cell receptor beta chain was carried out in a study of CD8 T cells in Susac syndrome. Sequencing targeted TCR beta in blood CD8+ and CD4+ T cells. Controls matched for sex and age were healthy donors. Both CD4+ and CD8+ T cells were negatively isolated, and TEMRA cells underwent FACS enrichment. After extraction with the RNeasy kit, roughly 0.45 to 1 ug of the RNA was reverse transcribed using random hexamers. The amplification used immunoSEQ multiplex PCR on TCR beta CDR3; it spanned 54 Vbeta and 13 Jbeta. A single record per CDR3 protein comes from TCRdb applying MiXCR to the immunoSEQ multiplex PCR reads. Among 95,000 or so distinct CDR3 sequences, 85% to 95% were seen once, and the ten largest hold around 0.3%. The CDR3 sequence is 16 residues long. The V and J ends lost 0 bases and 5 bases respectively, with 14 bases between them. Germline CDR1 is LGHDT and CDR2 is YNNKEL (reference sequence).

What was sequenced was CD8+ T cells from PBMCs. The sequence was obtained from a human donor in good health. V and J are TRBV3-1 and TRBJ2-1; D not certain. CDR3 amino acids: CASSQDIAAPHNEQFF. The CDR3 DNA sequence: TGTGCCAGCAGCCAAGATATTGCAGCCCCACACAATGAGCAGTTCTTC.